This entry concerns a single T cell receptor beta chain. The target antigen is unknown. The sample comes from a study of T cell responses to AZD1222 COVID-19 vaccine. TCRdb's table, derived via immunoSEQ multiplex PCR, lists solely in-frame clones and lacks some. This sample has some 100,000 clones; approximately 87% occur once, and the top ten carry 3% to 3.5%. The CDR3 length is 12 residues. Germline lookup yields CDR1 SNHLY and CDR2 FYNNEI. The germline V and J ends were trimmed by 2 bases and 10 bases, with 9 bases remaining between them. Findings of the study overall: Among those given AZD1222, only five or six were seropositive at baseline.

This material consisted of peripheral blood, taken on day 0 of AZD1222 vaccination. The sequence derives from an adult in good health. The V and J genes are TRBV2 and TRBJ1-5, with D possibly TRBD1 on 6 matching bases. In DNA, the CDR3 is TGTGCCAGCAGTGAATTGGGGGCACCCCAGCATTTT. Its translation is CASSELGAPQHF.